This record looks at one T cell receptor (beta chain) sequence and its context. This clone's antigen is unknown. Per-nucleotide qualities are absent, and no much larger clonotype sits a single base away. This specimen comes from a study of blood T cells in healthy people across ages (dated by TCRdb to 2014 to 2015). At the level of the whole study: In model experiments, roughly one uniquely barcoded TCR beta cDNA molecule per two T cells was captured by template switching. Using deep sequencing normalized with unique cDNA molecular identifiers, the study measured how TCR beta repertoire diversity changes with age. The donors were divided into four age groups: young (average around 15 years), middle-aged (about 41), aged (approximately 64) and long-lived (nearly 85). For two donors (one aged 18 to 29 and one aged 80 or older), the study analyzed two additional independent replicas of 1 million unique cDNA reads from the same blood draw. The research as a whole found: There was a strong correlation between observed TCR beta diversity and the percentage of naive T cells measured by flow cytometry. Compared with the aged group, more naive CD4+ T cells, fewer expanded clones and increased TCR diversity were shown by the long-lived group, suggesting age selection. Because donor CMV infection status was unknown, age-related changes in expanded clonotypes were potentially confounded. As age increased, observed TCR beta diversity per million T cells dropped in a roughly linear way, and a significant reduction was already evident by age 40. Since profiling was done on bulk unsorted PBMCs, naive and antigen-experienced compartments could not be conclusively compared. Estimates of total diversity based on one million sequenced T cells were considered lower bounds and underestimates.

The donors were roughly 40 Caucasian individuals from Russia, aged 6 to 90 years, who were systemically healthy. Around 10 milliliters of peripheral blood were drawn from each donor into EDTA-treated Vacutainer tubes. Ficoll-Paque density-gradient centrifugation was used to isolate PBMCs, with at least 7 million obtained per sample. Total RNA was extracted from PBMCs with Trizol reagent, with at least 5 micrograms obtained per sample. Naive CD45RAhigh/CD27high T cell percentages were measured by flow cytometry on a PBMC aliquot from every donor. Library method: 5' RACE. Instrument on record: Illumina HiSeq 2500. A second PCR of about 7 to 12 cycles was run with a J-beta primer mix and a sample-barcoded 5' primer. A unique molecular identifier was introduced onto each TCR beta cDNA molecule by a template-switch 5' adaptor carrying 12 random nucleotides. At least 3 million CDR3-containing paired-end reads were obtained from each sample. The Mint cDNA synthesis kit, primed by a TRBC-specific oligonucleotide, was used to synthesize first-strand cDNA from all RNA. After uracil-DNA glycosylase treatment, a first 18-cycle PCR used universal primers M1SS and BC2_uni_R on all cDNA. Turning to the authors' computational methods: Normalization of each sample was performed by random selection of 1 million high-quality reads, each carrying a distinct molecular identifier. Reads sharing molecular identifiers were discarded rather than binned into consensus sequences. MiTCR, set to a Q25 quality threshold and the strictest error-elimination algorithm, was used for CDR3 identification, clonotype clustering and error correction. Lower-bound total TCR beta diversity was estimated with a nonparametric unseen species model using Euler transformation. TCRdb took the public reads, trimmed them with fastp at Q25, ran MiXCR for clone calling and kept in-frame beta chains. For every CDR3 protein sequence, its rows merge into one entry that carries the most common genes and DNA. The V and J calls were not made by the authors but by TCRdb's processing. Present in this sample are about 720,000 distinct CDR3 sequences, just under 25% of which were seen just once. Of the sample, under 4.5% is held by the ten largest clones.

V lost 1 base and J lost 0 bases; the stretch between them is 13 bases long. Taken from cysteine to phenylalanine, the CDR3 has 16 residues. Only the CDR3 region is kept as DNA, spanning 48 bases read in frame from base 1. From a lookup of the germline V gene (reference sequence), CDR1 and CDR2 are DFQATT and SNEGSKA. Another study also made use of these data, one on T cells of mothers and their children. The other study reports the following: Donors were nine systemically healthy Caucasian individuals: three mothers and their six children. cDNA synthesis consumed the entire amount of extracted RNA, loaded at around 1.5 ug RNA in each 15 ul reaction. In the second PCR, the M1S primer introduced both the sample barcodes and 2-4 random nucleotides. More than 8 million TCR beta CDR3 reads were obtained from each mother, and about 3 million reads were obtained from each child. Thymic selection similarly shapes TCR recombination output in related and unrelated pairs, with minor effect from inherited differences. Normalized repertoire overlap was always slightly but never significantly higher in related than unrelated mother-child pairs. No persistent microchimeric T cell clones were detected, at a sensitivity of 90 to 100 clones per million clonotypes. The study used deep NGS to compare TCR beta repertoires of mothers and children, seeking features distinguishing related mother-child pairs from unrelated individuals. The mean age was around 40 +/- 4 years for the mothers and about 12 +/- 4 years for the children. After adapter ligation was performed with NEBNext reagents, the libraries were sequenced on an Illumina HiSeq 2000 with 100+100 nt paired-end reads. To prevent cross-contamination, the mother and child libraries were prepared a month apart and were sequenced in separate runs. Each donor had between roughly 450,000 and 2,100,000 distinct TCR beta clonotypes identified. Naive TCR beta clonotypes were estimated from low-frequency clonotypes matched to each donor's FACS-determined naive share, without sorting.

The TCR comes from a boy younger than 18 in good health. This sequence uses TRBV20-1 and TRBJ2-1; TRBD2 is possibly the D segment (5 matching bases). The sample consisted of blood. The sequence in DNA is TGCAGTGCTAGAGTGTTGGAGGCAAGCTCCTACAATGAGCAGTTCTTC. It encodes CSARVLEASSYNEQFF.